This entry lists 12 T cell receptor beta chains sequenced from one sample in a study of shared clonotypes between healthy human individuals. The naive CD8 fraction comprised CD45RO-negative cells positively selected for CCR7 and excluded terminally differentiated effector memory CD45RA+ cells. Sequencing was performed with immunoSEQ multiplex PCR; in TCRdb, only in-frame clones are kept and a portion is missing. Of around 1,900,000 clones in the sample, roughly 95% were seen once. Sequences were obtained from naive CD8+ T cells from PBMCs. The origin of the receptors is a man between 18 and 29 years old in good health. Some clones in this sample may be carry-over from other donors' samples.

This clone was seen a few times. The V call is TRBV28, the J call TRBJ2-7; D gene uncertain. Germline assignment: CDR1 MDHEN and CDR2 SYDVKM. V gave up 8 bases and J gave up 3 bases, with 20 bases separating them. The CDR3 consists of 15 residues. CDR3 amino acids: CASGDPLLIIYEQYF. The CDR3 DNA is TGTGCCAGCGGTGACCCCCTCTTGATAATCTACGAGCAGTACTTC.

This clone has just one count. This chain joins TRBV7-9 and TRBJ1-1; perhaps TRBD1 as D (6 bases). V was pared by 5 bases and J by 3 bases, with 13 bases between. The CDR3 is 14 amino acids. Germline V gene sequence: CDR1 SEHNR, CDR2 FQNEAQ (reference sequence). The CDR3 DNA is TGTGCCAGCAGCCCAGGACAGCTTGACACTGAAGCTTTCTTT. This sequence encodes CASSPGQLDTEAFF.

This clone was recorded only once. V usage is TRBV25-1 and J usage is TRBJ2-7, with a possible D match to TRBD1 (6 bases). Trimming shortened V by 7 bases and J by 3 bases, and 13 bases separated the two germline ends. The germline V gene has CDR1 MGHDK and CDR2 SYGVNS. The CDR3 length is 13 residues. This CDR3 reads CASTRDTFYEQYF. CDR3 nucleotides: TGTGCCAGCACCAGGGACACATTCTACGAGCAGTACTTC.

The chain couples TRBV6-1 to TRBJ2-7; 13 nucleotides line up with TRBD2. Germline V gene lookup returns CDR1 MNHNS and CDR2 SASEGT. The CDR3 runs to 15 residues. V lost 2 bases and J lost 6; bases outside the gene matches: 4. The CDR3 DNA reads TGTGCCAGCAGTGAATTGGGACTAGCGGGACTCGAGCAGTACTTC. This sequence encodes CASSELGLAGLEQYF.

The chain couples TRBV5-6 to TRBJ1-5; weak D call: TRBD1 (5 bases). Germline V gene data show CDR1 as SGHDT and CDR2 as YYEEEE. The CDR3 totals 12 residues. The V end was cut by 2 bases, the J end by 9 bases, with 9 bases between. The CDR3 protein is CASSLQAGPQHF. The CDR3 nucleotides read TGTGCCAGCAGCTTACAGGCGGGGCCCCAGCATTTT.

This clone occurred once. The CDR3 loop reads CASIFRDRYNQPQHF. The CDR3, as DNA: TGTGCCAGCATTTTCCGGGACAGATACAATCAGCCCCAGCATTTT. V and J are TRBV6-1 and TRBJ1-5, with 7 bases fitting TRBD1. CDR3 length equals 15 residues. Trimming at V came to 7 bases and at J to 3 bases, leaving 9 bases not matched to a gene. Germline values: CDR1 MNHNS, CDR2 SASEGT.

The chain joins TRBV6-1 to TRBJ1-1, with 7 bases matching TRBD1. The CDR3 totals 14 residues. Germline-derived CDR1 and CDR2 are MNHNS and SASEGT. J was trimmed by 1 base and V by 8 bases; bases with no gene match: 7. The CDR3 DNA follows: TGTGCCAGCGGAACAGGGGCGTGGAACACTGAAGCTTTCTTT. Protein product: CASGTGAWNTEAFF.

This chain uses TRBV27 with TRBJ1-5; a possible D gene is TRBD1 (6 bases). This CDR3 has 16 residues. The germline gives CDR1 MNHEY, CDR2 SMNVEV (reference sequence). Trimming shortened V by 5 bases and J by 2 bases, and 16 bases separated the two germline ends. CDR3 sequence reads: CASSPSAGAGNQPQHF. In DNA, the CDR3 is TGTGCCAGCAGTCCATCCGCGGGGGCAGGCAATCAGCCCCAGCATTTT.

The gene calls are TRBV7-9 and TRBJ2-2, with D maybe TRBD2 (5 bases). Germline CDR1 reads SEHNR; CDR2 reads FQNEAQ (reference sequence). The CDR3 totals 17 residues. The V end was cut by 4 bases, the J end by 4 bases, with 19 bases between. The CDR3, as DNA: TGTGCCAGCAGCTCAATCCCGGACTCCTCGGGCACCGGGGAGCTGTTTTTT. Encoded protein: CASSSIPDSSGTGELFF.

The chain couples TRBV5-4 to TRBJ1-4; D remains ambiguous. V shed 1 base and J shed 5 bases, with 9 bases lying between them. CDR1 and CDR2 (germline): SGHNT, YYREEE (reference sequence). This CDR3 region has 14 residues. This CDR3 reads CASSLMSANEKLFF. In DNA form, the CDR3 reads TGTGCCAGCAGCTTGATGTCGGCGAATGAAAAACTGTTTTTT.

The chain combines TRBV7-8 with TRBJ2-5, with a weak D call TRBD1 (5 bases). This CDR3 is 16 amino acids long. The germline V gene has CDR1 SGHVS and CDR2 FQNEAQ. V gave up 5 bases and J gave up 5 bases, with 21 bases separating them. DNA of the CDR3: TGTGCCAGCAGCGACCTCCGACAGCCGTCCCGGGAGACCCAGTACTTC. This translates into CASSDLRQPSRETQYF.

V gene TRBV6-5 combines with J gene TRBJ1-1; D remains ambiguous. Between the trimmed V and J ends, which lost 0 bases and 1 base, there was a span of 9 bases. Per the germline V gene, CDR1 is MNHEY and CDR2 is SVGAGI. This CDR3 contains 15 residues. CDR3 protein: CASSYSIGTNTEAFF. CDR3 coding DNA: TGTGCCAGCAGTTACTCGATCGGAACGAACACTGAAGCTTTCTTT.